This TCR beta chain was documented in a study of response to subunit inactivated influenza vaccine. The study's findings and limits: The authors offered the suggestion that each seasonal influenza vaccination recruits few new T cells.

This clonotype was observed a few times. Antigen specificity is unknown. In germline, CDR1 is LGHNA, CDR2 YSLEER. V shed 3 bases and J shed 6 bases, with 9 bases lying between them. The CDR3 loop spans 13 amino acids. TCRdb reprocessed the RT-PCR reads via MiXCR and lists one record per CDR3 protein. Of 700,000 to 800,000 distinct CDR3 sequences in the sample, approximately 17% were seen once. This sequence joins TRBV4-3 and TRBJ2-1; D ambiguous. This sequence was found in a man over 45 who received an inactivated influenza vaccine. Specimen: PBMCs from blood, collected 4 to 6 days after vaccination. The CDR3 sequence: CASSQSGSNEQFF. Written as DNA, the CDR3 is TGCGCCAGCAGCCAGTCCGGCTCCAATGAGCAGTTCTTC.